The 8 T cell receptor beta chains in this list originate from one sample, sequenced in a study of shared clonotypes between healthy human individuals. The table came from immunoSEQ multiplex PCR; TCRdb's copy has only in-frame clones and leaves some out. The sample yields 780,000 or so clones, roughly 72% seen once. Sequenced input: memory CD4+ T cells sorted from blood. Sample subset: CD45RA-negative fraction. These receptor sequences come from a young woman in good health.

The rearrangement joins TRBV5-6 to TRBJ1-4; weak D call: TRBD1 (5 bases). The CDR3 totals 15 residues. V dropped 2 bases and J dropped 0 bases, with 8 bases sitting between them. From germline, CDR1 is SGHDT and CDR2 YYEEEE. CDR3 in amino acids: CASSLLTATNEKLFF. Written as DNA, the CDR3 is TGTGCCAGCAGCTTACTGACAGCAACTAATGAAAAACTGTTTTTT.

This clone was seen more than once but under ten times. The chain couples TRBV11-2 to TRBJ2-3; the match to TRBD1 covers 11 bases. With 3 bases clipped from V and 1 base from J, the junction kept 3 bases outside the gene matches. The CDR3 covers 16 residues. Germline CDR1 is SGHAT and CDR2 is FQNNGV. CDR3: CASSFADRGRTDTQYF. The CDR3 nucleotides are TGTGCCAGCAGCTTCGCGGACAGGGGGCGCACAGATACGCAGTATTTT. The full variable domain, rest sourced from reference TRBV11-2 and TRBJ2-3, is EAGVAQSPRYKIIEKRQSVAFWCNPISGHATLYWYQQILGQGPKLLIQFQNNGVVDDSQLPKDRFSAERLKGVDSTLKIQPAKLEDSAVYLCASSFADRGRTDTQYFGPGTRLTVL.

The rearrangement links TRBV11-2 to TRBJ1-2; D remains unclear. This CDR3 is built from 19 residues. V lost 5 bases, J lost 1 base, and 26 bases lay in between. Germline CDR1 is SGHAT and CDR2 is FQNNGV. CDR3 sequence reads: CASSPSRQRTIKVNYGYTF. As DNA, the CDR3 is TGTGCCAGCAGCCCCTCTCGGCAGCGCACGATAAAAGTTAACTATGGCTACACCTTC.

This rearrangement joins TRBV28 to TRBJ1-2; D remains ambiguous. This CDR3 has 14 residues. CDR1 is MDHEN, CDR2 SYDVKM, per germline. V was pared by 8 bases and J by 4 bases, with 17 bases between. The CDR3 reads CASLPRFSTYGYTF. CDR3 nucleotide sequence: TGTGCCAGCTTACCCAGGTTCTCTACCTATGGCTACACCTTC.

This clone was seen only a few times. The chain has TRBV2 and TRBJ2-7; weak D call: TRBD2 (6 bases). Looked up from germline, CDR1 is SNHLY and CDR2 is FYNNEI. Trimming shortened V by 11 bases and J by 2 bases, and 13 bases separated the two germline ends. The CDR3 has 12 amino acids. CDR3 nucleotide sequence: TGTGCCGGCGGGGCAACTACCTACGAGCAGTACTTC. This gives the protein CAGGATTYEQYF. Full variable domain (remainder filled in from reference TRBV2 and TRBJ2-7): EPEVTQTPSHQVTQMGQEVILRCVPISNHLYFYWYRQILGQKVEFLVSFYNNEISEKSEIFDDQFSVERPDGSNFTLKIRSTKLEDSAMYFCAGGATTYEQYFGPGTRLTVT.

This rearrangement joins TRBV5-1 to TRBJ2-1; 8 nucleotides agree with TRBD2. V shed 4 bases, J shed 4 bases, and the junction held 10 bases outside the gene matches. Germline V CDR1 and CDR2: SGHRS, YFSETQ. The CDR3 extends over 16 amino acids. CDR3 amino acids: CASSTRDSGVYNEQFF. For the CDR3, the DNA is TGCGCCAGCAGCACCCGGGATAGCGGGGTATACAATGAGCAGTTCTTC.

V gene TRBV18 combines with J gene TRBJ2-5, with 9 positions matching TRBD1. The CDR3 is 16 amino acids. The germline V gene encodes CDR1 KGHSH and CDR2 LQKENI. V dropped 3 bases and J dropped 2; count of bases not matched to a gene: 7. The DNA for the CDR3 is TGTGCCAGCTCACCGCCCGGGACAGGGATACAAGAGACCCAGTACTTC. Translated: CASSPPGTGIQETQYF.

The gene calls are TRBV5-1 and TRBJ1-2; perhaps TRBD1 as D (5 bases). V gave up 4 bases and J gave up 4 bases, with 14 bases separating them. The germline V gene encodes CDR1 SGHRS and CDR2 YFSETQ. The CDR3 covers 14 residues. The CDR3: CASSPPGLTYGYTF. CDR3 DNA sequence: TGCGCCAGCAGCCCCCCGGGACTGACCTATGGCTACACCTTC.